The 21 T cell receptor beta chains presented below share a single source sample, sequenced in a study of blood T cell repertoires in COVID-19. The protocol was immunoSEQ multiplex PCR, while the TCRdb copy is restricted to in-frame clones and leaves out a portion. The sample yields 60,000 or so clones, approximately 82% seen once. The sample comprised peripheral blood. All receptors derive from a man aged 60 to 75 with acute or convalescent COVID-19.

V gene TRBV5-4 combines with J gene TRBJ1-6, with D maybe TRBD1 (5 bases). Germline V lookup: CDR1 SGHNT, CDR2 YYREEE (reference sequence). The CDR3 has 17 residues. Trimming left V 1 base short and J 0 bases short, with 11 bases between. The CDR3 DNA sequence: TGTGCCAGCAGCTTGAAGGAGGGGAGCTCCTATAATTCACCCCTCCACTTT. Translated, it gives CASSLKEGSSYNSPLHF.

The CDR3 nucleotides read TGTGCCAGCAGCTTAGGTGGCAGGGGGCGCATTGAGGTTGCCGGGGAGCTGTTTTTT. It codes for CASSLGGRGRIEVAGELFF. The chain links TRBV11-2 to TRBJ2-2, with 8 positions matching TRBD1. This CDR3 contains 19 residues. Germline CDR1 SGHAT, CDR2 FQNNGV. V shed 1 base, J shed 6 bases, and the junction held 16 bases outside the gene matches.

V usage is TRBV27 and J usage is TRBJ1-2; 10 bases map to TRBD1. Germline trimming cut 6 bases from V and 1 base from J; bases unmatched to any gene: 2. Germline lookup yields CDR1 MNHEY and CDR2 SMNVEV (reference sequence). This CDR3 is 14 amino acids long. The CDR3 loop is CASRGQGYNYGYTF. CDR3 DNA: TGTGCCAGCAGGGGACAGGGGTATAACTATGGCTACACCTTC.

J is TRBJ2-1 and V is TRBV2, with 10 bases aligning to TRBD1. The CDR3 has 14 amino acids. CDR1 is SNHLY and CDR2 is FYNNEI in the germline V gene. The V segment lost 3 bases and the J segment 8 bases; nucleotides outside the gene matches: 4. The CDR3 loop is CASSDPGTGDEQFF. The CDR3 DNA follows: TGTGCCAGCAGTGACCCCGGGACAGGGGATGAGCAGTTCTTC.

The rearrangement joins TRBV7-3 to TRBJ2-5, with a possible D match to TRBD1 (6 bases). The CDR3 runs to 15 residues. V lost 5 bases and J lost 4, with 17 bases in between. Per the germline V gene, CDR1 is SGHTA and CDR2 is FQGTGA. The CDR3 nucleotides are TGTGCCAGCAGCCCTAACACAGGGCGTGGAGAGACCCAGTACTTC. Protein product: CASSPNTGRGETQYF.

The chain is built from TRBV2 and TRBJ1-1; perhaps TRBD1 as D (6 bases). The V end lost 2 bases, the J end lost 3 bases, and 10 bases lay between the germline ends. The CDR3 is 14 amino acids. Germline V lookup: CDR1 SNHLY, CDR2 FYNNEI. The DNA of the CDR3 is TGTGCCAGCAGTGAACAGGGGAGGGACACTGAAGCTTTCTTT. This gives the protein CASSEQGRDTEAFF.

This clone was detected only a few times. The chain carries TRBV24-1 and TRBJ2-2, with 13 bases fitting TRBD2. Germline loops: CDR1 KGHDR, CDR2 SFDVKD. The J segment lost 6 bases and the V segment lost 4 bases, leaving 7 bases of the junction unmatched. The CDR3 runs 17 residues. The CDR3 protein is CATSDRLAGGPPGELFF. The DNA of the CDR3 is TGTGCCACCAGTGACCGACTAGCGGGGGGACCTCCCGGGGAGCTGTTTTTT.

The chain carries TRBV6-1 and TRBJ1-1, with D tentatively TRBD1 (5 bases). Germline V CDR1 and CDR2: MNHNS, SASEGT. CDR3 length: 14 amino acids. V was pared by 2 bases and J by 4 bases, with 11 bases between. CDR3 DNA: TGTGCCAGCAGTGAACAGGGCGTGGGCACTGAAGCTTTCTTT. Its translation: CASSEQGVGTEAFF.

V usage is TRBV11-2 and J usage is TRBJ1-2, with D perhaps TRBD1 (5 bases). From germline, CDR1 is SGHAT and CDR2 FQNNGV. Deletions cut 5 bases from V and 6 bases from J, with 16 bases between. The CDR3 consists of 14 residues. DNA of the CDR3: TGTGCCAGCAGCGCAACAGGTTCCCTTGATGGCTACACCTTC. Protein sequence: CASSATGSLDGYTF.

In its sample, this clone was seen once. This chain uses TRBV7-2 with TRBJ1-2, with 7 bases that match TRBD1. Looked up from germline, CDR1 is SGHTA and CDR2 is FQGNSA. The J segment lost 4 bases and the V segment lost 5 bases, leaving 7 bases of the junction unmatched. The CDR3 spans 14 residues. The CDR3 is CASSATGERYGYTF. The CDR3 region has the DNA TGTGCCAGCAGCGCAACAGGGGAGCGCTATGGCTACACCTTC.

This chain links TRBV6-6 with TRBJ2-2; D remains ambiguous. V was pared by 3 bases and J by 4 bases, with 9 bases between. CDR3 length equals 14 residues. The germline CDR1 and CDR2 sequences are MNHNY and SVGAGI (reference sequence). For the CDR3, the DNA is TGTGCCAGCAGTTATGACCGGAGCACCGGGGAGCTGTTTTTT. It yields the protein CASSYDRSTGELFF.

The CDR3, as DNA: TGTGCTAGTGGTTTGGAGTTCGGAGGGATAGGAGAACAAGAGACCCAGTACTTC. It encodes CASGLEFGGIGEQETQYF. The V gene is TRBV12-5, the J gene TRBJ2-5; weak D call: TRBD2 (6 bases). CDR3 size: 18 residues. Looked up from germline, CDR1 is LGHNT and CDR2 is FRNRAP. V lost 1 base and J lost 2, with 20 bases in between.

V and J are TRBV6-1 and TRBJ1-2; the D gene is possibly TRBD1 (6 bases). The V and J ends lost 0 bases and 5 bases respectively, with 16 bases between them. The CDR3 covers 16 residues. The germline gives CDR1 MNHNS, CDR2 SASEGT. CDR3 nucleotide sequence: TGTGCCAGCAGTGAAGCGGGGGAGACAGGAAGATATGGCTACACCTTC. Translated: CASSEAGETGRYGYTF.

The rearrangement uses TRBV6-5 and TRBJ1-6; D remains unclear. Per the germline V gene, CDR1 is MNHEY and CDR2 is SVGAGI. This CDR3 spans 11 amino acids. With 2 bases removed from V and 10 bases from J, the gap between germline ends came to 3 bases. The CDR3 nucleotides are TGTGCCAGCAGTTACGTATCACCCCTCCACTTT. This sequence encodes CASSYVSPLHF.

Only a few counts were recorded for this clone. The genes are TRBV21-1 and TRBJ2-1; TRBD2 reflects the table's D call only, with no check against the DNA. TRBV21-1 is marked as a pseudogene. The CDR3 consists of 17 residues. The CDR3 sequence: CASSKAPLAGSYNEQFF. The CDR3 bases are TGTGCCAGCAGCAAAGCCCCCCTAGCGGGGTCCTACAATGAGCAGTTCTTC.

This clone was detected once. The chain employs TRBV9 and TRBJ2-1, with 8 bases identical to TRBD2. V lost 2 bases to trimming and J lost 5 bases; unmatched junction nucleotides: 3. The CDR3 is 14 residues long. CDR1 is SGDLS and CDR2 is YYNGEE in the germline V gene. Here the CDR3 reads CASSVSGVNNEQFF. DNA for the CDR3: TGTGCCAGCAGCGTTAGCGGGGTGAACAATGAGCAGTTCTTC.

The chain carries TRBV29-1 and TRBJ2-7; 8 bases are shared with TRBD2. V lost 6 bases and J lost 0; bases outside the gene matches: 10. This CDR3 has 15 amino acids. Germline CDR1 reads SQVTM; CDR2 reads ANQGSEA. CDR3 residues: CSVPSGGGNSYEQYF. DNA of the CDR3: TGCAGCGTCCCTTCGGGAGGGGGGAACTCCTACGAGCAGTACTTC.

The rearrangement links TRBV6-5 to TRBJ1-2, with D maybe TRBD1 (5 bases). This CDR3 is 15 amino acids long. Trimming pared 4 bases from V and 1 base from J, leaving 13 bases between. CDR1 is MNHEY and CDR2 is SVGAGI in the germline V gene. The CDR3 coding sequence is TGTGCCAGCAGTTGGGGCCGCGGGAGTAACTATGGCTACACCTTC. The encoded protein is CASSWGRGSNYGYTF.

The J gene is TRBJ1-5, the V gene TRBV21-1. TRBV21-1 corresponds to a pseudogene. This CDR3 is 16 amino acids long. CDR3 sequence: CASIQRPGSSNQPQHF. DNA for the CDR3: TGTGCCAGCATTCAAAGGCCGGGGTCGAGCAATCAGCCCCAGCATTTT.

The chain employs TRBV4-1 and TRBJ1-2; the D gene is possibly TRBD1 (5 bases). V lost 0 bases, J lost 4 bases, and 9 bases lay in between. The CDR3 runs 14 residues. Germline CDR1 reads MGHRA; CDR2 reads YSYEKL. As DNA, the CDR3 is TGCGCCAGCAGCCAAGAAACAGGAACCTATGGCTACACCTTC. Its protein product is CASSQETGTYGYTF.

The V gene is TRBV5-1, the J gene TRBJ2-3; 9 nucleotides line up with TRBD1. The CDR3 sequence is 16 residues long. The germline CDR1 and CDR2 sequences are SGHRS and YFSETQ. V dropped 0 bases and J dropped 6; count of bases not matched to a gene: 8. In DNA form, the CDR3 reads TGCGCCAGCAGCTTGGCCACGGGGACAGGGCGGGATACGCAGTATTTT. It codes for CASSLATGTGRDTQYF.